Below are 26 T cell receptor beta chains sequenced from a single sample in a study of T cell responses to AZD1222 COVID-19 vaccine. The table came from immunoSEQ multiplex PCR; TCRdb's copy has only in-frame clones and leaves some out. The table lists roughly 100,000 clones, about 88% of them singletons, with more than 1.5% in the top ten. Here the sequenced sample was peripheral blood, taken on day 0 of AZD1222 vaccination. All receptors come from an adult in good health.

The rearrangement joins TRBV6-1 to TRBJ1-1; the D is unclear. Per the germline V gene, CDR1 is MNHNS and CDR2 is SASEGT. The CDR3 spans 13 residues. Trimming took 7 bases from V and 4 from J, leaving 13 bases between them. This CDR3 is CASTLERPTEAFF. The CDR3 nucleotides read TGTGCCAGCACCTTAGAAAGGCCCACTGAAGCTTTCTTT.

This clone was picked up one time. The CDR3 DNA reads as TGTGCCAGCAGCGTAGGTACAGGGGAATGGAATTCACCCCTCCACTTT. It specifies CASSVGTGEWNSPLHF. The chain is built from TRBV9 and TRBJ1-6; 7 bases match TRBD1. CDR3 length: 16 residues. V was pared by 0 bases and J by 7 bases, with 7 bases of the junction left unmatched. CDR1 SGDLS and CDR2 YYNGEE come from the germline V gene.

In the case of this clone: The same CDR3 also results from other DNA sequences found in this sample. This rearrangement joins TRBV30 to TRBJ1-1; no reliable D call. The germline V gene encodes CDR1 GTSNPN and CDR2 SVGIG (reference sequence). This CDR3 has 13 residues. Trimming took 0 bases from V and 1 from J, leaving 6 bases between them. CDR3 in amino acids: CAWSVHRNTEAFF. The DNA of the CDR3 is TGTGCCTGGAGTGTACACAGGAACACTGAAGCTTTCTTT.

This sequence joins TRBV12-3 or TRBV12-4 and TRBJ1-5, with TRBD1 as a possible D gene (5 bases). V lost 4 bases, J lost 7 bases, and 11 bases lay in between. This CDR3 is built from 13 residues. For the CDR3, the DNA is TGTGCCAGCAGTTGGGGAGGGGAGCAGCCCCAGCATTTT. Translation gives CASSWGGEQPQHF.

The chain carries TRBV6-4 and TRBJ2-7; no definite D call. V dropped 4 bases and J dropped 4 bases, with 8 bases sitting between them. The V gene's germline CDR1 is MRHNA and CDR2 SNTAGT. The CDR3 has 12 residues. The DNA of the CDR3 is TGTGCCAGCAGTGGGGGTTTTTACGAGCAGTACTTC. Protein: CASSGGFYEQYF.

This sequence joins TRBV6-2 or TRBV6-3 and TRBJ2-1, with TRBD1 matching over 12 bases. V shed 7 bases, J shed 9 bases, and the junction held 7 bases outside the gene matches. The germline V gene has CDR1 MNHEY and CDR2 SVGEGT. The CDR3 extends over 14 amino acids. The CDR3 region has the DNA TGTGCCAGCACCCCGGGACAGGGGGCAGGTGAGCAGTTCTTC. As protein: CASTPGQGAGEQFF.

J is TRBJ1-1 and V is TRBV11-2; no firm D call. V was pared by 3 bases and J by 1 base, with 3 bases between. The CDR3 contains 12 residues. In germline, CDR1 is SGHAT, CDR2 FQNNGV. The CDR3 DNA sequence: TGTGCCAGCAGCTTGTCGAACACTGAAGCTTTCTTT. It is translated as CASSLSNTEAFF.

The rearrangement links TRBV9 to TRBJ1-3; TRBD1 is a possible D gene (5 bases). V lost 2 bases to trimming and J lost 4 bases, with 13 bases between them. Germline loops: CDR1 SGDLS, CDR2 YYNGEE. There are 15 residues in the CDR3. CDR3 coding DNA: TGTGCCAGCAGCGTTTCAGGGTCGTTAGGAAACACCATATATTTT. Amino acid sequence: CASSVSGSLGNTIYF.

This clone turned up a few times. The V gene is TRBV5-1, the J gene TRBJ1-4, with a weak D call TRBD1 (6 bases). Germline V gene data show CDR1 as SGHRS and CDR2 as YFSETQ. With 2 bases removed from V and 5 bases from J, the gap between germline ends came to 16 bases. This CDR3 is built from 16 residues. The CDR3 DNA follows: TGCGCCAGCAGCTTACAGGGCGGTCTCGTAAATGAAAAACTGTTTTTT. Translated: CASSLQGGLVNEKLFF.

This chain links TRBV7-6 with TRBJ1-5; D may be TRBD1 (5 bases). The CDR3 covers 15 residues. Trimming removed 6 bases at V and 3 bases at J, with 15 bases between. Germline V gene sequence: CDR1 SGHVS, CDR2 FNYEAQ. The DNA for the CDR3 is TGTGCCAGCAGGATTATTGGGGGTCCCAATCAGCCCCAGCATTTT. This sequence encodes CASRIIGGPNQPQHF.

The gene calls are TRBV10-2 and TRBJ1-1, with D unresolved. The CDR3 totals 13 residues. With 4 bases removed from V and 0 bases from J, the gap between germline ends came to 6 bases. Per the germline V gene, CDR1 is WSHSY and CDR2 is SAAADI. The CDR3 nucleotides read TGCGCCAGCAGTGTCCAGTTGAACACTGAAGCTTTCTTT. It is translated as CASSVQLNTEAFF.

The rearrangement joins TRBV4-2 to TRBJ2-5, with a weak D call TRBD2 (7 bases). From germline, CDR1 is LGHNA and CDR2 YNFKEQ. CDR3 length: 16 amino acids. V was cut by 2 bases and J by 5 bases, with 18 bases left in between. CDR3 protein: CASSQLEAGAAETQYF. The CDR3 DNA reads TGTGCCAGCAGCCAACTAGAGGCGGGGGCCGCGGAGACCCAGTACTTC.

The chain uses TRBV12-3 or TRBV12-4 and TRBJ1-2; tentatively, D is TRBD1 (6 bases). There are 12 residues in the CDR3. Trimming shortened V by 5 bases and J by 2 bases, and 6 bases separated the two germline ends. Here the CDR3 DNA reads TGTGCCAGCAGTACAGGGAACTATGGCTACACCTTC. It translates to CASSTGNYGYTF.

The chain recombines TRBV7-2 with TRBJ1-3; D gene ambiguous. The CDR3 has 15 amino acids. V was pared by 5 bases and J by 3 bases, with 14 bases between. The germline V gene encodes CDR1 SGHTA and CDR2 FQGNSA. The CDR3 spells CASSPLTGVGNTIYF. DNA for the CDR3: TGTGCCAGCAGCCCTCTCACTGGGGTTGGAAACACCATATATTTT.

The chain is built from TRBV18 and TRBJ2-1; D is uncertain. The CDR3 is 13 amino acids. The germline V gene has CDR1 KGHSH and CDR2 LQKENI. Between the trimmed V and J ends, which lost 2 bases and 7 bases, there was a span of 9 bases. In nucleotides, the CDR3 is TGTGCCAGCTCACCAGGACGATCTAATGAGCAGTTCTTC. It encodes CASSPGRSNEQFF.

This clone was seen a single time. The rearrangement uses TRBV12-3 or TRBV12-4 and TRBJ2-7; maybe TRBD1 (5 bases). V dropped 6 bases and J dropped 0 bases, with 6 bases sitting between them. This CDR3 has 12 residues. The CDR3 here is CASRTDSYEQYF. The CDR3 nucleotides read TGTGCCAGCAGGACAGACTCCTACGAGCAGTACTTC.

The chain joins TRBV7-9 to TRBJ1-1; D not certain. This CDR3 region has 13 residues. The V gene lost 4 bases and the J gene lost 8 bases, with 14 bases spanning the gap. Germline CDR1 SEHNR, CDR2 FQNEAQ (reference sequence). CDR3: CASSYMNGKEAFF. Here the CDR3 DNA reads TGTGCCAGCAGCTATATGAACGGGAAGGAAGCTTTCTTT.

The chain recombines TRBV28 with TRBJ1-1, with no clear D. The CDR3 totals 14 residues. Germline V gene lookup returns CDR1 MDHEN and CDR2 SYDVKM. Trimming pared 3 bases from V and 1 base from J, leaving 9 bases between. The CDR3 spells CASSLPITNTEAFF. The CDR3 nucleotides are TGTGCCAGCAGTTTGCCGATAACGAACACTGAAGCTTTCTTT.

CDR3 DNA: TGTGCCAGCAGCTTGTTCCGGGACCCAGAAAAACTGTTTTTT. This codes for CASSLFRDPEKLFF. The V call is TRBV7-2, the J call TRBJ1-4, with D perhaps matching TRBD1 (5 bases). The germline V gene has CDR1 SGHTA and CDR2 FQGNSA. The ends were cut back, 3 bases at V and 8 bases at J, with 13 bases in the middle. The length of the CDR3 is 14 residues.

The gene calls are TRBV19 and TRBJ1-1, with D perhaps TRBD1 (5 bases). CDR1 is LNHDA and CDR2 is SQIVND in the germline V gene (reference sequence). Trimming pared 3 bases from V and 1 base from J, leaving 6 bases between. The CDR3 is 13 amino acids. As DNA, the CDR3 is TGTGCCAGTAGTATTCAGGGGAACACTGAAGCTTTCTTT. It specifies CASSIQGNTEAFF.

The chain combines TRBV28 with TRBJ1-2; 8 nucleotides match TRBD1. This CDR3 is 15 amino acids long. Trimming cost V 5 bases and J 7 bases; bases outside gene matches: 12. The germline CDR1 and CDR2 sequences are MDHEN and SYDVKM. Here the CDR3 reads CASSTPGQGLFGYTF. The CDR3, as DNA: TGTGCCAGCAGTACCCCAGGACAGGGCCTTTTTGGCTACACCTTC.

The rearrangement uses TRBV11-2 and TRBJ2-1, with 7 bases matching TRBD1. The CDR3 length is 16 residues. From germline, CDR1 is SGHAT and CDR2 FQNNGV. The J segment lost 0 bases and the V segment lost 1 base, leaving 3 bases of the junction unmatched. In DNA form, the CDR3 reads TGTGCCAGCAGCTTAGTGTGGGACAGCTCCTACAATGAGCAGTTCTTC. Amino acids: CASSLVWDSSYNEQFF. The variable domain in full, with the rest retrieved from reference TRBV11-2 and TRBJ2-1, is EAGVAQSPRYKIIEKRQSVAFWCNPISGHATLYWYQQILGQGPKLLIQFQNNGVVDDSQLPKDRFSAERLKGVDSTLKIQPAKLEDSAVYLCASSLVWDSSYNEQFFGPGTRLTVL.

The chain recombines TRBV7-9 with TRBJ1-3; 7 bases match TRBD1. The CDR3 spans 16 residues. V lost 5 bases, J lost 0 bases, and 7 bases stayed unmatched. Germline CDR1 is SEHNR and CDR2 is FQNEAQ (reference sequence). The CDR3 sequence is CASSRDSVHSGNTIYF. The CDR3, as DNA: TGTGCCAGCAGCCGGGACAGTGTACACTCTGGAAACACCATATATTTT. The full variable domain, completed using reference TRBV7-9 and TRBJ1-3, is DTGVSQNPRHKITKRGQNVTFRCDPISEHNRLYWYRQTLGQGPEFLTYFQNEAQLEKSRLLSDRFSAERPKGSFSTLEIQRTEQGDSAMYLCASSRDSVHSGNTIYFGEGSWLTVV.

The rearrangement joins TRBV7-2 to TRBJ2-2; the D gene could be TRBD1 or TRBD2 (5 bases each). Germline CDR1 is SGHTA and CDR2 is FQGNSA. V was clipped by 7 bases and J by 4 bases, with 13 bases between them. CDR3 length equals 14 residues. The CDR3 sequence: CASTSGTGTGELFF. As DNA, the CDR3 is TGTGCCAGCACCTCCGGGACCGGCACCGGGGAGCTGTTTTTT. The whole variable domain, remainder taken from reference TRBV7-2 and TRBJ2-2, is GAGVSQSPSNKVTEKGKDVELRCDPISGHTALYWYRQSLGQGLEFLIYFQGNSAPDKSGLPSDRFSAERTGGSVSTLTIQRTQQEDSAVYLCASTSGTGTGELFFGEGSRLTVL.

The chain has TRBV5-1 and TRBJ1-1; D remains unclear. Trimming removed 3 bases at V and 5 bases at J, with 20 bases between. The germline gives CDR1 SGHRS, CDR2 YFSETQ. CDR3 length equals 16 residues. The CDR3 region is CASSYGLFSPGTEAFF. The CDR3 DNA sequence: TGCGCCAGCAGCTACGGACTGTTTAGCCCCGGGACTGAAGCTTTCTTT.

The chain uses TRBV18 and TRBJ2-3, with a weak D call TRBD1 (6 bases). V lost 4 bases to trimming and J lost 2 bases, with 16 bases between them. The CDR3 totals 16 residues. From germline, CDR1 is KGHSH and CDR2 LQKENI. Here the CDR3 DNA reads TGTGCCAGCTCACGAAGACCCGGGACACCCACAGATACGCAGTATTTT. It codes for CASSRRPGTPTDTQYF.